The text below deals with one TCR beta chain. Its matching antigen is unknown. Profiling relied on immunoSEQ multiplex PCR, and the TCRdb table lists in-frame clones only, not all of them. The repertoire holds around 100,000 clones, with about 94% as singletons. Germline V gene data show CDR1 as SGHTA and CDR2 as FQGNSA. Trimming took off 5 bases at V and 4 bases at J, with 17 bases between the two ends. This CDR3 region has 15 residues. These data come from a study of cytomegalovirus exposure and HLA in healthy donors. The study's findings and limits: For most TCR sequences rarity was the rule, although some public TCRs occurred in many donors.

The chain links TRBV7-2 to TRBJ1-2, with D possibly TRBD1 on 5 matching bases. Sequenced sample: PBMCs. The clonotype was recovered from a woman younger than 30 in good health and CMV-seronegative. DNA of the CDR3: TGTGCCAGCAGCCTACAACAGGCGACCCGCTATGGCTACACCTTC. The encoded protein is CASSLQQATRYGYTF. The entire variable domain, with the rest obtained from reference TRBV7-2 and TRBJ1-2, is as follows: GAGVSQSPSNKVTEKGKDVELRCDPISGHTALYWYRQSLGQGLEFLIYFQGNSAPDKSGLPSDRFSAERTGGSVSTLTIQRTQQEDSAVYLCASSLQQATRYGYTFGSGTRLTVV.